This TCR beta chain was identified in a study of T cell repertoires in cytomegalovirus infection. Overall study: CMV epitopes in the study were HLA-C-restricted (recently identified) and HLA-B-restricted (well studied). Both a matching HLA type and CMV infection were indicated by public TCR beta signatures.

The V gene end was trimmed by 5 bases and the J gene end by 2 bases; junction bases not matched to a gene: 3. The CDR3 is made up of 15 amino acids. Per the germline V gene, CDR1 is SGHTA and CDR2 is FQGNSA. Study-level points and caveats: Across the ex vivo response, the dominant clonotypes were HLA-C-restricted CMV-specific TCR beta clonotypes. Public TCR beta family frequency separated CMV-and-HLA carriers, including in an independent cohort.

This clonotype was seen repeatedly, ten times or more. The target antigen is unknown. MiXCR, applied by TCRdb to the reads, yields one record per CDR3 protein. The data show around 540,000 distinct CDR3 sequences, 30% to 40% seen once. The receptor was isolated from a human donor in good health (CMV status not recorded). Some clones in this sample may be carry-over from other donors' samples. V gene TRBV7-2 combines with J gene TRBJ2-3; 11 bases map to TRBD2. The material sequenced was cultured PBMCs, taken from culture after CMV antigen stimulation. The CDR3 DNA reads as TGTGCCAGCAGCGTTAGCGGGAGGGTCACAGATACGCAGTATTTT. Its protein product is CASSVSGRVTDTQYF.